These 19 T cell receptor beta chains share one sample of origin, sequenced in a study of OX40 agonist ivuxolimab in advanced cancers. TCRdb's table, derived via immunoSEQ multiplex PCR, lists solely in-frame clones and lacks some. The data show 65,000 to 95,000 clones, around 90% seen once. This specimen was CD4+ or CD8+ T cells sorted from blood, taken in a trial of the OX40 agonist ivuxolimab. The receptors were sampled from an adult with an advanced solid tumor such as melanoma, head and neck, liver or kidney cancer.

This clone was detected only once. V is TRBV21-1 and J is TRBJ1-4; TRBD1, the table's D call, lacks a check against the DNA. TRBV21-1 corresponds to a pseudogene. CDR3 size: 19 residues. In nucleotides, the CDR3 is TGTGCCAGCAGCAAAGGGGACAGGGGGCCACCCCTAACTAATGAAAAACTGTTTTTT. Protein sequence: CASSKGDRGPPLTNEKLFF.

This clone was detected only a few times. This sequence joins TRBV2 and TRBJ2-1, with a tentative D call TRBD2 (8 bases). V was shortened by 2 bases and J by 0 bases, with 29 bases between the two germline ends. This CDR3 contains 22 residues. Germline loops: CDR1 SNHLY, CDR2 FYNNEI. Here the CDR3 reads CASSEPLPGGSGVSLSYNEQFF. In DNA, the CDR3 is TGTGCCAGCAGTGAACCCCTGCCAGGGGGTAGCGGGGTTTCACTCTCCTACAATGAGCAGTTCTTC.

The chain combines TRBV15 with TRBJ2-5; TRBD2 matches 11 bases. Per the germline V gene, CDR1 is LNHNV and CDR2 is YYDKDF (reference sequence). Unmatched junction bases numbered 2, after V lost 0 bases and J lost 2 bases. The CDR3 contains 16 residues. CDR3 loop: CATSRDRLAGQETQYF. Here the CDR3 DNA reads TGTGCCACCAGCAGAGATCGACTAGCGGGGCAAGAGACCCAGTACTTC.

This clone came up a few times. V and J are TRBV5-4 and TRBJ2-5; 8 nucleotides line up with TRBD2. Losses at the gene ends were 2 bases for V and 5 bases for J; bases not matched to a gene: 17. Germline V gene sequence: CDR1 SGHNT, CDR2 YYREEE (reference sequence). The CDR3 runs to 18 residues. The CDR3 spells CASSFIPPTSVVWETQYF. The DNA of the CDR3 is TGTGCCAGCAGCTTTATTCCGCCGACTAGCGTGGTCTGGGAGACCCAGTACTTC.

The V call is TRBV4-3, the J call TRBJ1-5, with D unresolved. The CDR3 runs 20 residues. The V end lost 4 bases, the J end lost 2 bases, and 27 bases lay between the germline ends. Germline V gene lookup returns CDR1 LGHNA and CDR2 YSLEER. Here the CDR3 reads CASSPTPVPRRLTGNQPQHF. The CDR3 coding sequence is TGCGCCAGCAGCCCAACCCCGGTCCCCCGGAGATTGACCGGCAATCAGCCCCAGCATTTT.

The V and J genes are TRBV5-1 and TRBJ2-7, with D unclear. The CDR3 has 14 residues. In germline, CDR1 is SGHRS, CDR2 YFSETQ. V dropped 0 bases and J dropped 5 bases, with 12 bases sitting between them. This chain's CDR3 is CASSLARWVDEQYF. CDR3 sequence (DNA): TGCGCCAGCAGCTTGGCGAGGTGGGTTGACGAGCAGTACTTC.

The sample holds one count of this clone. V is TRBV4-1 and J is TRBJ2-5; 7 bases are shared with TRBD1. The J call is doubtful: the DNA matches TRBJ2-7 better. This CDR3 has 15 residues. Germline CDR1 reads MGHRA; CDR2 reads YSYEKL. CDR3 sequence reads: CASSQGWDSSYEQYF. The CDR3 DNA follows: TGCGCCAGCAGCCAAGGTTGGGACAGCTCCTACGAGCAGTACTTC.

The chain links TRBV13 to TRBJ2-1; 8 bases line up with TRBD1. Trimming at V came to 0 bases and at J to 7 bases, leaving 5 bases not matched to a gene. Germline assignment: CDR1 PRHDT and CDR2 FYEKMQ (reference sequence). This CDR3 contains 15 residues. The CDR3 sequence is CASSLGQGARNEQFF. The CDR3 DNA reads TGTGCCAGCAGCTTAGGCCAGGGGGCTCGGAATGAGCAGTTCTTC.

The chain couples TRBV14 to TRBJ1-2, with D possibly TRBD1 on 5 matching bases. This CDR3 has 15 amino acids. Germline assignment: CDR1 SGHDN and CDR2 FVKESK. V was trimmed by 1 base and J by 4 bases, leaving 13 bases between them. CDR3 sequence: CASSQVDSPIYGYTF. In nucleotides, the CDR3 is TGTGCCAGCAGCCAAGTTGACAGTCCTATCTATGGCTACACCTTC. The complete variable domain, with remaining parts taken from reference TRBV14 and TRBJ1-2, reads EAGVTQFPSHSVIEKGQTVTLRCDPISGHDNLYWYRRVMGKEIKFLLHFVKESKQDESGMPNNRFLAERTGGTYSTLKVQPAELEDSGVYFCASSQVDSPIYGYTFGSGTRLTVV.

This chain links TRBV4-1 with TRBJ1-1; D call uncertain. The CDR3 sequence is 14 residues long. The V and J ends lost 3 bases and 1 base respectively, with 9 bases between them. The germline gives CDR1 MGHRA, CDR2 YSYEKL. The CDR3 bases are TGCGCCAGCAGCCAGTGGACCGGGAACACTGAAGCTTTCTTT. This codes for CASSQWTGNTEAFF.

This clone was detected only a few times. The CDR3 DNA reads TGTGCCAGCAGCTTAGAAGCGGGGGCGGGGGATGAGCAGTTCTTC. Its protein is CASSLEAGAGDEQFF. The V and J genes are TRBV7-6 and TRBJ2-1, with 8 positions matching TRBD2. The CDR3 is 15 residues long. V was clipped by 1 base and J by 8 bases; unmatched bases: 7. Germline V gives CDR1 SGHVS, CDR2 FNYEAQ.

V and J are TRBV9 and TRBJ2-3, with TRBD2 matching 8 bases. Unmatched junction bases numbered 6, after V lost 3 bases and J lost 0 bases. The CDR3 extends over 16 amino acids. CDR1 and CDR2 from the germline V gene are SGDLS and YYNGEE. The CDR3: CASSADGGGSTDTQYF. The CDR3 DNA is TGTGCCAGCAGCGCAGACGGCGGGGGGAGCACAGATACGCAGTATTTT.

J is TRBJ2-1 and V is TRBV5-1; D not certain. CDR3 length: 16 residues. V was clipped by 2 bases and J by 0 bases, with 12 bases between them. The germline V gene encodes CDR1 SGHRS and CDR2 YFSETQ. CDR3 sequence (DNA): TGCGCCAGCAGCTTTTTGAGGCTTAGCTCCTACAATGAGCAGTTCTTC. Translating it yields CASSFLRLSSYNEQFF.

This chain uses TRBV4-1 with TRBJ1-1; unclear D gene. Germline CDR1 is MGHRA and CDR2 is YSYEKL. The V end lost 3 bases, the J end lost 4 bases, and 6 bases lay between the germline ends. The length of the CDR3 is 12 residues. In DNA form, the CDR3 reads TGCGCCAGCAGCCAGACTGGCACTGAAGCTTTCTTT. Amino acid sequence: CASSQTGTEAFF.

The rearrangement uses TRBV2 and TRBJ2-5, with D perhaps matching TRBD1 (6 bases). V lost 7 bases and J 2 bases, leaving 17 bases between the germline ends. The CDR3 length is 15 residues. Germline values: CDR1 SNHLY, CDR2 FYNNEI. The CDR3 DNA is TGTGCCAGCACGACGCCCCTGGACAGTCAAGAGACCCAGTACTTC. Translating it yields CASTTPLDSQETQYF.

V usage is TRBV30 and J usage is TRBJ2-7, with 10 bases lining up with TRBD2. Germline trimming cut 2 bases from V and 2 bases from J; bases unmatched to any gene: 3. This CDR3 spans 14 amino acids. Germline loops: CDR1 GTSNPN, CDR2 SVGIG (reference sequence). CDR3 sequence reads: CAWSSGGAPYEQYF. The CDR3, as DNA: TGTGCCTGGAGTAGCGGGGGGGCCCCCTACGAGCAGTACTTC. Drawing the rest from reference TRBV30 and TRBJ2-7, the complete variable domain is SQTIHQWPATLVQPVGSPLSLECTVEGTSNPNLYWYRQAAGRGLQLLFYSVGIGQISSEVPQNLSASRPQDRQFILSSKKLLLSDSGFYLCAWSSGGAPYEQYFGPGTRLTVT.

The rearrangement links TRBV4-1 to TRBJ2-1; the D is unclear. This CDR3 is built from 14 residues. In germline, CDR1 is MGHRA, CDR2 YSYEKL. V was pared by 0 bases and J by 3 bases, with 6 bases between. The CDR3 nucleotides read TGCGCCAGCAGCCAAGAGAAGGACTACAATGAGCAGTTCTTC. As protein: CASSQEKDYNEQFF.

The chain couples TRBV5-4 to TRBJ2-1; 8 bases are shared with TRBD1. Per the germline V gene, CDR1 is SGHNT and CDR2 is YYREEE (reference sequence). This CDR3 has 16 residues. Trimming cost V 5 bases and J 6 bases; bases outside gene matches: 13. CDR3 nucleotide sequence: TGTGCCAGCAGTCTAGCCCAGGGGGCAGGCGGCAATGAGCAGTTCTTC. It codes for CASSLAQGAGGNEQFF.

Concerning this clone itself: The germline gene is not matched at one end of the junction; a read error may be the cause. The gene calls are TRBV5-1 and TRBJ1-5; TRBD1 might be the D (6 bases). Germline loops: CDR1 SGHRS, CDR2 YFSETQ. The CDR3 spans 14 residues. The DNA of the CDR3 is TGCGCCAGCAGTTTGGGGGGCGAGGGTCAGCCCCAGCATTTT. It codes for CASSLGGEGQPQHF.